The 21 T cell receptor beta chains below come from one sample, sequenced in a study of T cell responses to AZD1222 COVID-19 vaccine. The protocol was immunoSEQ multiplex PCR, while the TCRdb copy is restricted to in-frame clones and leaves out a portion. The table shows more than 110,000 clones, with 80% to 95% occurring only once. The material was peripheral blood, obtained on day 0 of AZD1222 vaccination. The receptor set was obtained from an adult in good health.

The CDR3 protein is CASSLGGSKGEKLFF. CDR3 sequence (DNA): TGTGCCAGCAGCCTAGGTGGGTCCAAAGGAGAAAAACTGTTTTTT. The V call is TRBV7-2, the J call TRBJ1-4; D is ambiguous. CDR3 length: 15 residues. Germline CDR1 and CDR2: SGHTA and FQGNSA. V was trimmed by 5 bases and J by 8 bases, leaving 18 bases between them.

The CDR3 is CSARVGAGLQFF. The CDR3, as DNA: TGCAGCGCCCGTGTTGGCGCCGGACTCCAATTCTTC. The chain combines TRBV29-1 with TRBJ2-1, with D tentatively TRBD2 (5 bases). Germline V gene lookup returns CDR1 SQVTM and CDR2 ANQGSEA. The CDR3 runs 12 residues. V lost 7 bases and J lost 16, with 23 bases in between.

The CDR3 loop reads CSVGRNTEAFF. The CDR3 DNA reads TGCAGTGTCGGAAGGAACACTGAAGCTTTCTTT. The V gene is TRBV20-1, the J gene TRBJ1-1; D not certain. From germline, CDR1 is DFQATT and CDR2 SNEGSKA (reference sequence). V lost 7 bases and J 1 base, leaving 7 bases between the germline ends. CDR3 size: 11 residues.

About this clone itself: The sample contains more than one DNA sequence encoding this CDR3. DNA for the CDR3: TGTGCCAGCAGTTACTCCTACGAGCAGTACTTC. This encodes CASSYSYEQYF. This chain joins TRBV2 and TRBJ2-7; the D is unclear. The CDR3 consists of 11 residues. The V end lost 5 bases, the J end lost 0 bases, and 2 bases lay between the germline ends. Germline assignment: CDR1 SNHLY and CDR2 FYNNEI.

This clone was seen once. V is TRBV29-1 and J is TRBJ2-7; D ambiguous. From germline, CDR1 is SQVTM and CDR2 ANQGSEA. This CDR3 is built from 11 residues. Trimming shortened V by 1 base and J by 1 base, and 2 bases separated the two germline ends. The CDR3 sequence: CSVEVSYEQYF. CDR3 coding DNA: TGCAGCGTTGAAGTATCCTACGAGCAGTACTTC.

The chain recombines TRBV11-3 with TRBJ1-3; D remains ambiguous. The CDR3 has 16 amino acids. Germline values: CDR1 SGHNT, CDR2 YENEEA. Trimming cost V 5 bases and J 0 bases, with 14 bases left between them. The CDR3 bases are TGTGCCAGCAGCCCCCGCGGGGAGGCCTCTGGAAACACCATATATTTT. It codes for CASSPRGEASGNTIYF.

The chain is built from TRBV6-2 or TRBV6-3 and TRBJ2-4, with D unclear. This CDR3 contains 15 residues. The V and J ends lost 5 bases and 7 bases respectively, with 18 bases between them. In germline, CDR1 is MNHEY, CDR2 SVGEGT. CDR3 bases: TGTGCCAGCAGTCGGACGGACCCGGCGTTTAACATTCAGTACTTC. Protein product: CASSRTDPAFNIQYF.

The chain uses TRBV6-5 and TRBJ2-5; either TRBD1 or TRBD2 may supply D (5 bases each). Germline CDR1 MNHEY, CDR2 SVGAGI. The CDR3 consists of 15 residues. Trimming pared 6 bases from V and 5 bases from J, leaving 19 bases between. Here the CDR3 reads CASRQSRDGVETQYF. The CDR3 nucleotides read TGTGCCAGCAGACAATCCCGGGACGGGGTGGAGACCCAGTACTTC.

CDR3 in amino acids: CAGRSGEGYTF. Written as DNA, the CDR3 is TGTGCCGGCCGATCAGGGGAAGGCTACACCTTC. The V gene is TRBV2, the J gene TRBJ1-2; TRBD1 might be the D (6 bases). From germline, CDR1 is SNHLY and CDR2 FYNNEI. Deletions cut 11 bases from V and 8 bases from J, with 15 bases between. This CDR3 contains 11 residues.

This chain links TRBV6-5 with TRBJ1-5; D uncertain. Germline CDR1 reads MNHEY; CDR2 reads SVGAGI. The CDR3 length is 15 residues. V lost 4 bases and J 1 base, leaving 11 bases between the germline ends. For the CDR3, the DNA is TGTGCCAGCAGTTTCTGGGGAGTCAGCAATCAGCCCCAGCATTTT. This translates into CASSFWGVSNQPQHF.

The chain recombines TRBV6-1 with TRBJ1-2, with 9 bases lining up with TRBD1. The junction had 7 bases not matched to a gene; V was cut back by 3 bases and J by 5 bases. CDR3 length: 15 residues. In germline, CDR1 is MNHNS, CDR2 SASEGT. Here the CDR3 DNA reads TGTGCCAGCAGTGATCACAGGGGGCGCATTTATGGCTACACCTTC. It yields the protein CASSDHRGRIYGYTF.

The chain links TRBV12-5 to TRBJ2-2; D uncertain. This CDR3 spans 15 amino acids. Per germline, CDR1 LGHNT and CDR2 FRNRAP. Trimming stripped 3 bases from V and 4 bases from J, with 12 bases between. CDR3 amino acids: CASGFLTLGTGELFF. The CDR3 DNA follows: TGTGCTAGTGGTTTCCTTACTCTTGGCACCGGGGAGCTGTTTTTT.

The CDR3 loop reads CASSYFPGQAYEQYF. The CDR3 DNA sequence: TGTGCCAGCAGTTACTTCCCGGGACAAGCCTACGAGCAGTACTTC. V gene TRBV6-5 combines with J gene TRBJ2-7, with a tentative D call TRBD1 (6 bases). Trimming left V 1 base short and J 2 bases short, with 12 bases between. The CDR3 contains 15 residues. CDR1 and CDR2 (germline): MNHEY, SVGAGI.

This chain connects TRBV7-2 to TRBJ1-6; 11 bases align to TRBD1. The V and J ends lost 5 bases and 9 bases, in that order; junction bases with no gene match: 3. There are 14 residues in the CDR3. Germline CDR1 reads SGHTA; CDR2 reads FQGNSA. The CDR3 DNA reads TGTGCCAGCAGCCCGGGACAGGGGGGTTCACCCCTCCACTTT. It specifies CASSPGQGGSPLHF.

The gene calls are TRBV12-3 or TRBV12-4 and TRBJ2-5; the D gene is possibly TRBD1 (5 bases). The CDR3 is made up of 13 amino acids. Trimming stripped 4 bases from V and 7 bases from J, with 13 bases between. CDR3 sequence reads: CASSSTVLGTQYF. The DNA for the CDR3 is TGTGCCAGCAGTTCGACAGTGTTAGGGACCCAGTACTTC.

V gene TRBV9 combines with J gene TRBJ2-3, with D maybe TRBD2 (6 bases). With 2 bases removed from V and 6 bases from J, the gap between germline ends came to 10 bases. Germline values: CDR1 SGDLS, CDR2 YYNGEE. This CDR3 comprises 13 residues. CDR3 nucleotide sequence: TGTGCCAGCAGCGTCCCGGGGGTGGATACGCAGTATTTT. Its protein product is CASSVPGVDTQYF.

The chain combines TRBV2 with TRBJ1-4; D is possibly TRBD1 (5 bases). Germline V gene lookup returns CDR1 SNHLY and CDR2 FYNNEI. The ends were cut back, 8 bases at V and 8 bases at J, with 18 bases in the middle. The CDR3 totals 14 residues. As DNA, the CDR3 is TGTGCCAGCGGGGGGAACCCTAGAGGGGAAAAACTGTTTTTT. Encoded protein: CASGGNPRGEKLFF.

The J gene is TRBJ1-1, the V gene TRBV7-8; 7 bases match TRBD1. This CDR3 contains 13 residues. V was clipped by 5 bases and J by 7 bases; unmatched bases: 7. Germline-derived CDR1 and CDR2 are SGHVS and FQNEAQ. Here the CDR3 DNA reads TGTGCCAGCAGCCCAGGGACAGCCCTTGAAGCTTTCTTT. Its protein product is CASSPGTALEAFF.

This rearrangement joins TRBV2 to TRBJ2-3, with D possibly matching TRBD1 (5 bases). The germline gives CDR1 SNHLY, CDR2 FYNNEI. This CDR3 is 14 amino acids long. Between the trimmed V and J ends, which lost 4 bases and 3 bases, there was a span of 11 bases. The CDR3 spells CASSVGLPTDTQYF. In DNA, the CDR3 is TGTGCCAGCAGTGTGGGGCTCCCAACAGATACGCAGTATTTT.

This clone was picked up a small number of times. The chain couples TRBV2 to TRBJ2-3; maybe TRBD2 (6 bases). The CDR3 is 13 residues long. Trimming pared 8 bases from V and 2 bases from J, leaving 11 bases between. Germline V gene sequence: CDR1 SNHLY, CDR2 FYNNEI. The CDR3 DNA sequence: TGTGCCAGCGGGCGGGACCTCACAGATACGCAGTATTTT. This translates into CASGRDLTDTQYF.

The chain employs TRBV4-1 and TRBJ2-4; no reliable D call. In germline, CDR1 is MGHRA, CDR2 YSYEKL. V lost 3 bases, J lost 4 bases, and 4 bases lay in between. The CDR3 sequence is 12 residues long. This chain's CDR3 is CASSHLKNIQYF. The CDR3 region has the DNA TGCGCCAGCAGCCACCTAAAAAACATTCAGTACTTC.